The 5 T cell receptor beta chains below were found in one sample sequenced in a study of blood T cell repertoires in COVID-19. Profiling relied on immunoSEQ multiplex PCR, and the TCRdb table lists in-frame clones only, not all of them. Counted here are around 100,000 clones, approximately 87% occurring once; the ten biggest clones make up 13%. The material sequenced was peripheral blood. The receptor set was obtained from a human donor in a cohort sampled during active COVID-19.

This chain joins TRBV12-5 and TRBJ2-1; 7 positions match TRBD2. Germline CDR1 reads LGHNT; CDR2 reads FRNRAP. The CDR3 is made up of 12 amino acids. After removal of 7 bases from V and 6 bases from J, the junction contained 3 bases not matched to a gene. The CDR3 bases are TGTGCTAGTGCCTGGGGGGGCAATGAGCAGTTCTTC. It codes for CASAWGGNEQFF.

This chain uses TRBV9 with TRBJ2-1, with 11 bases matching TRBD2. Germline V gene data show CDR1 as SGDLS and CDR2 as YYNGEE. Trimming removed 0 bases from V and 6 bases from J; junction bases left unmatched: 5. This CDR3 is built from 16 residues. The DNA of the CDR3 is TGTGCCAGCAGCGTAGTACTAGCGGGAGTAGGCAATGAGCAGTTCTTC. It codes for CASSVVLAGVGNEQFF.

The CDR3 is CASSSPTGPLTTYEQYF. The CDR3, as DNA: TGTGCCAGCAGCTCACCGACAGGGCCTCTCACAACCTACGAGCAGTACTTC. V and J are TRBV11-2 and TRBJ2-7; 7 bases are a match to TRBD1. V dropped 4 bases and J dropped 2; count of bases not matched to a gene: 14. The V gene's germline CDR1 is SGHAT and CDR2 FQNNGV. CDR3 length: 17 amino acids.

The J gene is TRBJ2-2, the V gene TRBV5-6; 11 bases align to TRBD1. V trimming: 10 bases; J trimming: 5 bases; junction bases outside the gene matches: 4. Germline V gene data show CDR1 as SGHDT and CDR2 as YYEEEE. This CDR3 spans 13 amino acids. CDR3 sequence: CASGTGGTGELFF. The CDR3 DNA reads TGTGCCTCCGGGACAGGGGGAACCGGGGAGCTGTTTTTT.

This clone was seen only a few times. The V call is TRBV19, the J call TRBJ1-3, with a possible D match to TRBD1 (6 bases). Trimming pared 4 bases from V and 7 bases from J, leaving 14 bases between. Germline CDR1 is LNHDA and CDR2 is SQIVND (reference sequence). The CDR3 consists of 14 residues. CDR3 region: CASSTGMRGNTIYF. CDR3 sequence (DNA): TGTGCCAGTAGTACCGGGATGAGGGGGAACACCATATATTTT.